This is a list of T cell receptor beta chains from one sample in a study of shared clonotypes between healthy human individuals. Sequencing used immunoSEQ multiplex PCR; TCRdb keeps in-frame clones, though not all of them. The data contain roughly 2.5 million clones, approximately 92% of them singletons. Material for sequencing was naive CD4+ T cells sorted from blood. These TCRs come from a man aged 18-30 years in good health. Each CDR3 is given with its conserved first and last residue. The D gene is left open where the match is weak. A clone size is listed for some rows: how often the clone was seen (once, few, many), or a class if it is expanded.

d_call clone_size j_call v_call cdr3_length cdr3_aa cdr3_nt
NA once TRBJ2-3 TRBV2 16 CASSPERSASTDTQYF TGTGCCAGCAGCCCGGAGCGGAGCGCTAGCACAGATACGCAGTATTTT
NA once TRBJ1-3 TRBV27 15 CASSFSAVSGNTIYF TGTGCCAGCAGTTTTTCTGCAGTTTCTGGAAACACCATATATTTT
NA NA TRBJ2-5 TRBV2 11 CASSLAGEQYF TGTGCCAGCAGCTTGGCCGGGGAGCAGTACTTC
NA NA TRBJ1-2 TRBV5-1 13 CASSGEGISGYTF TGCGCCAGCAGCGGGGAGGGTATAAGTGGCTACACCTTC
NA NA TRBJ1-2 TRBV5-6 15 CASSLGAGWSYGYTF TGTGCCAGCAGCTTGGGGGCGGGTTGGAGCTATGGCTACACCTTC
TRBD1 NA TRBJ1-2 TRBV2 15 CASKVDRGRSDGYTF TGTGCCAGCAAAGTAGACAGGGGGCGCTCGGATGGCTACACCTTC
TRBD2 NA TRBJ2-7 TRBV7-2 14 CASSSLAGTYEQYF TGTGCCAGCAGCTCACTAGCGGGAACCTACGAGCAGTACTTC
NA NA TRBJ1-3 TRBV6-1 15 CASTAWGLVGNTIYF TGTGCCAGCACCGCGTGGGGACTGGTGGGAAACACCATATATTTT
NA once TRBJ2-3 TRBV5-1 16 CASSPGVSLGTDTQYF TGCGCCAGCAGCCCGGGGGTTAGCTTGGGCACAGATACGCAGTATTTT
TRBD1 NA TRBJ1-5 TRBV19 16 CASSLTGVRGNQPQHF TGTGCCAGTAGCCTGACAGGGGTGCGAGGAAATCAGCCCCAGCATTTT
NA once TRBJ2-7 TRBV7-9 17 CASSRYKGVGSSYEQYF TGTGCCAGCAGCCGATACAAGGGGGTGGGAAGCTCCTACGAGCAGTACTTC
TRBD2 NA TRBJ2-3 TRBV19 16 CASSIATSGSRNTQYF TGTGCCAGTAGTATAGCGACTAGCGGGAGTCGAAATACGCAGTATTTT
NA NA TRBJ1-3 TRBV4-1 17 CASSQGVTGFSGNTIYF TGCGCCAGCAGCCAAGGGGTAACAGGGTTCTCTGGAAACACCATATATTTT